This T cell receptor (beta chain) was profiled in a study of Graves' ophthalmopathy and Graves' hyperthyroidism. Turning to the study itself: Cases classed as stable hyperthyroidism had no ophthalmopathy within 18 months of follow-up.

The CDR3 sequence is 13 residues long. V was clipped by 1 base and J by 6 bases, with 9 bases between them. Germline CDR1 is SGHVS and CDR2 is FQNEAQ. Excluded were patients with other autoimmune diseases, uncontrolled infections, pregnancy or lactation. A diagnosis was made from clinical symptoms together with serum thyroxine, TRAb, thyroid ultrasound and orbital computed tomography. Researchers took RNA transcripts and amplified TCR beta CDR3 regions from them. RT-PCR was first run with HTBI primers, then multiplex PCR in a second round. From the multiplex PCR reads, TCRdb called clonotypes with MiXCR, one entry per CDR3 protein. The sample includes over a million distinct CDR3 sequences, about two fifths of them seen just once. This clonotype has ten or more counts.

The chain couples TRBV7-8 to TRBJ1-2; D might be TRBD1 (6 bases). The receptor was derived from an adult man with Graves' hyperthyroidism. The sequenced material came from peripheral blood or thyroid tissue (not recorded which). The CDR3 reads CASSLGGAHGYTF. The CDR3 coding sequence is TGTGCCAGCAGCTTAGGGGGGGCGCATGGCTACACCTTC. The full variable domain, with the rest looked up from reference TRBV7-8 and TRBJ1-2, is GAGVSQSPRYKVAKRGQDVALRCDPISGHVSLFWYQQALGQGPEFLTYFQNEAQLDKSGLPSDRFFAERPEGSVSTLKIQRTQQEDSAVYLCASSLGGAHGYTFGSGTRLTVV.